This is a list of T cell receptor beta chains from one sample in a study of blood T cell repertoires in COVID-19. Generated by immunoSEQ multiplex PCR, the TCRdb table keeps only in-frame clones and is missing some. The repertoire holds 60,000 to 65,000 clones, with around 80% as singletons. Sequencing used peripheral blood. These TCRs come from a woman aged 55-70 years with acute or convalescent COVID-19. Each CDR3 is given with its conserved first and last residue. A D gene is named only where the DNA matches it firmly. A clone size is listed for some rows: how often the clone was seen (once, few, many), or a class if it is expanded.

v_gene: TRBV5-1; j_gene: TRBJ1-6; abundance: .; d_gene: .; CDR3nt: TGCGCCAGCAGCTCGACTAATTATAATTCACCCCTCCACTTT; CDR3aa: CASSSTNYNSPLHF
v_gene: TRBV9; j_gene: TRBJ1-1; abundance: .; d_gene: .; CDR3nt: TGTGCCAGCAGCGTAGCCCAGGACACTGAAGCTTTCTTT; CDR3aa: CASSVAQDTEAFF
v_gene: TRBV24-1; j_gene: TRBJ1-4; abundance: once; d_gene: .; CDR3nt: TGTGCCACCAGTGACACGACAGGTGGGGATGAAAAACTGTTTTTT; CDR3aa: CATSDTTGGDEKLFF
v_gene: TRBV5-4; j_gene: TRBJ2-3; abundance: .; d_gene: .; CDR3nt: TGTGCCAGCAGCTTACCTAAGGATACGCAGTATTTT; CDR3aa: CASSLPKDTQYF
v_gene: TRBV6-6; j_gene: TRBJ1-1; abundance: few; d_gene: .; CDR3nt: TGTGCCAGCAGTTCAGGGGTCATGAACACTGAAGCTTTCTTT; CDR3aa: CASSSGVMNTEAFF
v_gene: TRBV9; j_gene: TRBJ1-3; abundance: .; d_gene: TRBD1; CDR3nt: TGTGCCAGCAGCGGCCAGGGGGCGGCTGGAAACACCATATATTTT; CDR3aa: CASSGQGAAGNTIYF
v_gene: TRBV5-1; j_gene: TRBJ1-2; abundance: .; d_gene: TRBD1; CDR3nt: TGCGCCAGCGCAGCGACGGACAGGGCCTATGGCTACACCTTC; CDR3aa: CASAATDRAYGYTF
v_gene: TRBV9; j_gene: TRBJ2-3; abundance: few; d_gene: TRBD2; CDR3nt: TGTGCCAGCAGCGCACAACCGAGCGGGGATTCAGATACGCAGTATTTT; CDR3aa: CASSAQPSGDSDTQYF
v_gene: TRBV4-2; j_gene: TRBJ2-7; abundance: few; d_gene: TRBD1; CDR3nt: TGTGCCAGCAGCCAGGGACAGGGTGTCTCCTACGAGCAGTACTTC; CDR3aa: CASSQGQGVSYEQYF
v_gene: TRBV21-1; j_gene: TRBJ2-5; abundance: .; d_gene: .; CDR3nt: TGTGCCAGCAGCCTTGGACTAGCGGGAGTTGGATGGGGCCAAGAGACCCAGTACTTC; CDR3aa: CASSLGLAGVGWGQETQYF
v_gene: TRBV6-5; j_gene: TRBJ2-3; abundance: .; d_gene: .; CDR3nt: TGTGCCAGCAGGCGGTCCCGGCCGCCCACAGATACGCAGTATTTT; CDR3aa: CASRRSRPPTDTQYF
v_gene: TRBV5-1; j_gene: TRBJ1-6; abundance: .; d_gene: .; CDR3nt: TGCGCCAGCCGACTCGGGGGTAGCTCCTATAATTCACCCCTCCACTTT; CDR3aa: CASRLGGSSYNSPLHF
v_gene: TRBV7-3; j_gene: TRBJ2-1; abundance: .; d_gene: TRBD2; CDR3nt: TGTGCCAGCAGCCTGGGGCGGGGGGCCGACTACAATGAGCAGTTCTTC; CDR3aa: CASSLGRGADYNEQFF
v_gene: TRBV6-2/TRBV6-3; j_gene: TRBJ1-5; abundance: .; d_gene: .; CDR3nt: TGTGCCAGCAGTTTAAGGGGTTTCGATCAGCCCCAGCATTTT; CDR3aa: CASSLRGFDQPQHF
v_gene: TRBV24-1; j_gene: TRBJ1-5; abundance: .; d_gene: TRBD1; CDR3nt: TGTGCCACCAGTGATTTGGTTGAGGGGACAGCCATTCCTTATAGCAATCAGCCCCAGCATTTT; CDR3aa: CATSDLVEGTAIPYSNQPQHF
v_gene: TRBV11-2; j_gene: TRBJ2-5; abundance: .; d_gene: .; CDR3nt: TGTGCCAGCAGCCGAGTCGTCGGGGAGACCCAGTACTTC; CDR3aa: CASSRVVGETQYF
v_gene: TRBV24-1; j_gene: TRBJ2-3; abundance: few; d_gene: .; CDR3nt: TGTGCCACCAGTGATTTAACCTTCGGGGGCACAGATACGCAGTATTTT; CDR3aa: CATSDLTFGGTDTQYF
v_gene: TRBV13; j_gene: TRBJ1-5; abundance: .; d_gene: TRBD1; CDR3nt: TGTGCCAGCAGCTTAGGTAGGGGACAGGTTTATCAGCCCCAGCATTTT; CDR3aa: CASSLGRGQVYQPQHF
v_gene: TRBV7-9; j_gene: TRBJ2-1; abundance: .; d_gene: .; CDR3nt: TGTGCCAGCAGCTTGGACAGCTCCTACAATGAGCAGTTCTTC; CDR3aa: CASSLDSSYNEQFF
v_gene: TRBV6-4; j_gene: TRBJ2-1; abundance: .; d_gene: TRBD2; CDR3nt: TGTGCCAGCAGTGACTCTCTAGCGGGGCCGTACAATGAGCAGTTCTTC; CDR3aa: CASSDSLAGPYNEQFF
v_gene: TRBV9; j_gene: TRBJ2-2; abundance: .; d_gene: TRBD2; CDR3nt: TGTGCCAGCAGCGTAGGCGGGGGGGTGAACACCGGGGAGCTGTTTTTT; CDR3aa: CASSVGGGVNTGELFF
v_gene: TRBV18; j_gene: TRBJ1-5; abundance: once; d_gene: TRBD1; CDR3nt: TGTGCCAGCTCACCACGACGGACAGGGGATCAGCCCCAGCATTTT; CDR3aa: CASSPRRTGDQPQHF
v_gene: TRBV19; j_gene: TRBJ1-1; abundance: .; d_gene: TRBD1; CDR3nt: TGTGCCAGTAGTATAGGGGAAACAGGGGACGCTTTCTTT; CDR3aa: CASSIGETGDAFF
v_gene: TRBV7-3; j_gene: TRBJ1-1; abundance: .; d_gene: .; CDR3nt: TGTGCCAGCAGCGCAGACAGGAGCACTGAAGCTTTCTTT; CDR3aa: CASSADRSTEAFF
v_gene: TRBV10-3; j_gene: TRBJ1-4; abundance: .; d_gene: .; CDR3nt: TGTGCCATCAGTGAGTCGAGTCACAGCCTAAATGAAAAACTGTTTTTT; CDR3aa: CAISESSHSLNEKLFF